The rows below give T cell receptor beta chains drawn from one sample of a study of control samples from healthy donors and cancer patients. Here immunoSEQ multiplex PCR was the method, and the copy in TCRdb shows in-frame clones only, minus some. The sample contains about 120,000 clones, 75% to 95% of which appear only once. Sequencing was carried out using blood. The receptors here all came from a man aged 35-49 years in good health. CDR3s include the opening cysteine and the closing phenylalanine or tryptophan. The D gene is left open where the match is weak. The listing skips clone size in some rows; elsewhere it reads once, few, many or a size class.

CASSTGQGRPNTGELFF,TGTGCCAGCAGCACGGGACAGGGGAGACCGAACACCGGGGAGCTGTTTTTT,NA,TRBV5-4,TRBJ2-2,TRBD1
CASSQAHLAPDTQYF,TGTGCCAGCAGCCAAGCACATTTAGCACCGGATACGCAGTATTTT,NA,TRBV4-2,TRBJ2-3,NA
CASSEQGNSPLHF,TGCGCCAGCAGTGAGCAGGGTAATTCACCCCTCCACTTT,NA,TRBV10-1,TRBJ1-6,NA
CASSTYRGEAEAFF,TGTGCCAGCAGTACCTACCGAGGGGAGGCCGAAGCTTTCTTT,NA,TRBV2,TRBJ1-1,NA
CASSQELAGGGTRELFF,TGTGCCAGCAGCCAAGAACTAGCGGGGGGGGGCACCCGGGAGCTGTTTTTT,NA,TRBV4-2,TRBJ2-2,TRBD2
CASSFYNEQFF,TGCGCCAGCAGCTTCTACAATGAGCAGTTCTTC,NA,TRBV5-1,TRBJ2-1,NA
CASSLASDYNEQFF,TGCGCCAGCAGCTTGGCCTCAGATTACAATGAGCAGTTCTTC,NA,TRBV5-1,TRBJ2-1,NA
CASSDGQGNPSGANVLTF,TGTGCCAGCAGCGATGGACAGGGGAACCCCTCTGGGGCCAACGTCCTGACTTTC,NA,TRBV9,TRBJ2-6,TRBD1
CASSLVAREPEAFF,TGTGCCAGCAGCTTAGTGGCCAGGGAGCCTGAAGCTTTCTTT,NA,TRBV7-2,TRBJ1-1,NA
CASSLDRGRHEQYF,TGTGCCAGCAGCCTCGACAGGGGGAGACACGAGCAGTACTTC,NA,TRBV6-5,TRBJ2-7,TRBD1
CASSANRGRWQPQHF,TGTGCCAGCAGCGCTAACAGGGGGCGATGGCAGCCCCAGCATTTT,NA,TRBV2,TRBJ1-5,TRBD1
CASSPFGGHEQYF,TGTGCCAGCAGCCCCTTTGGGGGCCACGAGCAGTACTTC,NA,TRBV7-9,TRBJ2-7,NA
CASSGQVDNSPLHF,TGTGCCAGCAGTGGACAGGTAGATAATTCACCCCTCCACTTT,NA,TRBV28,TRBJ1-6,TRBD1
CASSKRLAGNEQYF,TGTGCCAGCAGCAAGCGACTAGCGGGAAACGAGCAGTACTTC,once,TRBV3-1/TRBV3-2,TRBJ2-7,TRBD2
CASSRTGWNQPQHF,TGTGCCAGCAGTCGGACAGGGTGGAATCAGCCCCAGCATTTT,NA,TRBV7-9,TRBJ1-5,TRBD1
CASSLVGFNEQYF,TGTGCCAGCAGCTTGGTAGGGTTCAACGAGCAGTACTTC,NA,TRBV5-4,TRBJ2-7,NA
CASGPWQGYGEQFF,TGTGCCAGCGGTCCCTGGCAGGGGTATGGTGAGCAGTTCTTC,few,TRBV2,TRBJ2-1,NA
CASSLGRSYEQYF,TGTGCCAGCAGCTTAGGGAGATCCTACGAGCAGTACTTC,few,TRBV5-6,TRBJ2-7,NA
CASSPSTTNEKLFF,TGTGCCAGCTCACCAAGCACAACTAATGAAAAACTGTTTTTT,NA,TRBV18,TRBJ1-4,NA
CASSYPTSGADTQYF,TGTGCCAGCAGTTACCCGACTAGCGGGGCAGATACGCAGTATTTT,NA,TRBV6-6,TRBJ2-3,TRBD2
CASSEVRGDTQYF,TGTGCCAGCAGTGAAGTACGGGGCGATACGCAGTATTTT,NA,TRBV6-1,TRBJ2-3,NA
CASSDQGARDIQYF,TGTGCCAGCAGCGATCAGGGGGCGCGAGACATTCAGTACTTC,few,TRBV6-5,TRBJ2-4,TRBD1
CASYAGQPNTEAFF,TGTGCCAGCTACGCGGGACAACCGAACACTGAAGCTTTCTTT,NA,TRBV6-5,TRBJ1-1,NA
CASSVGGRVGTDTQYF,TGTGCCAGCAGCGTAGGTGGAAGGGTCGGCACAGATACGCAGTATTTT,NA,TRBV9,TRBJ2-3,NA
CASSPRAGPGGESAGYTF,TGTGCCAGCAGCCCTAGGGCCGGGCCAGGGGGCGAGTCGGCTGGCTACACCTTC,NA,TRBV7-9,TRBJ1-2,TRBD1
CASSVAGAGTGELFF,TGTGCCAGCAGCGTAGCAGGGGCGGGCACCGGGGAGCTGTTTTTT,NA,TRBV9,TRBJ2-2,NA
CASSGGGRSLGGYTF,TGTGCCAGCAGCGGAGGGGGCCGTTCGTTGGGTGGCTACACCTTC,NA,TRBV9,TRBJ1-2,TRBD1
CAITQGAIMNTEAFF,TGTGCCATCACTCAGGGGGCCATTATGAACACTGAAGCTTTCTTT,NA,TRBV10-3,TRBJ1-1,TRBD1
CASRDRVNSPLHF,TGTGCCAGCAGGGACAGGGTTAATTCACCCCTCCACTTT,NA,TRBV28,TRBJ1-6,TRBD1